Below, 18 T cell receptor beta chains from the same sample are listed, as sequenced in a study of blood T cell repertoires in COVID-19. TCRdb's table, derived via immunoSEQ multiplex PCR, lists solely in-frame clones and lacks some. Counted here are roughly 400,000 clones, roughly 86% occurring once; the ten biggest clones make up 2% to 2.5%. Material: PBMCs or T cells enriched from blood (not recorded which). Receptors were obtained from a woman in her forties with acute COVID-19.

This chain connects TRBV3-1 (or the pseudogene TRBV3-2) to TRBJ2-3, with D perhaps TRBD2 (7 bases). The ends were cut back, 1 base at V and 5 bases at J, with 16 bases in the middle. Germline V lookup: CDR1 LGHDT, CDR2 YNNKEL (reference sequence). The length of the CDR3 is 16 residues. The CDR3: CASSQVGGGAGDTQYF. The CDR3 DNA reads TGTGCCAGCAGCCAAGTCGGAGGGGGGGCCGGAGATACGCAGTATTTT.

The J gene is TRBJ2-5, the V gene TRBV5-8, with unresolved D. CDR3 length: 11 residues. CDR1 is SGHTS, CDR2 YDEGEE, per germline. V lost 4 bases and J 2 bases, leaving 3 bases between the germline ends. The CDR3 bases are TGTGCCAGCAGCCAACAAGAGACCCAGTACTTC. It yields the protein CASSQQETQYF.

This CDR3 reads CAWSPLRIGNTIYF. CDR3 in DNA: TGTGCCTGGAGTCCCCTTAGAATTGGAAACACCATATATTTT. The chain uses TRBV30 and TRBJ1-3; D gene unclear. Trimming removed 2 bases at V and 3 bases at J, with 11 bases between. CDR3 length equals 14 residues. Germline V gives CDR1 GTSNPN, CDR2 SVGIG (reference sequence).

This rearrangement joins TRBV9 to TRBJ2-2; 9 nucleotides line up with TRBD2. V was clipped by 0 bases and J by 6 bases; unmatched bases: 6. This CDR3 has 16 amino acids. Germline loops: CDR1 SGDLS, CDR2 YYNGEE. This CDR3 reads CASSVVRAGGSGELFF. The DNA for the CDR3 is TGTGCCAGCAGCGTAGTAAGAGCGGGGGGCTCCGGGGAGCTGTTTTTT.

This chain uses TRBV3-1 (or the pseudogene TRBV3-2) with TRBJ2-1; D is perhaps TRBD1 (6 bases). CDR1 is LGHDT and CDR2 is YNNKEL in the germline V gene (reference sequence). The CDR3 is 13 amino acids. Trimming left V 4 bases short and J 4 bases short, with 8 bases between. The CDR3 bases are TGTGCCAGCAGCCTTGACAGGTACAATGAGCAGTTCTTC. Protein sequence: CASSLDRYNEQFF.

This clone was counted once. The CDR3 sequence is CASSRDRGLGGANVLTF. CDR3 sequence (DNA): TGCGCCAGCAGCCGGGACAGGGGGCTAGGTGGGGCCAACGTCCTGACTTTC. J is TRBJ2-6 and V is TRBV5-1; 12 bases match TRBD1. This CDR3 spans 17 amino acids. With V trimmed by 4 bases and J by 3 bases, 5 bases remained unmatched. Germline values: CDR1 SGHRS, CDR2 YFSETQ.

V usage is TRBV7-9 and J usage is TRBJ2-3, with TRBD1 identical over 8 bases. Germline CDR1 and CDR2: SEHNR and FQNEAQ (reference sequence). This CDR3 is built from 16 residues. With 5 bases clipped from V and 2 bases from J, the junction kept 9 bases outside the gene matches. Written as DNA, the CDR3 is TGTGCCAGCAGCCCCCGAGGGGGACAGGACACAGATACGCAGTATTTT. This gives the protein CASSPRGGQDTDTQYF.

The V gene is TRBV5-1, the J gene TRBJ2-5; 7 bases match TRBD1. Germline assignment: CDR1 SGHRS and CDR2 YFSETQ. With V trimmed by 4 bases and J by 2 bases, 14 bases remained unmatched. The CDR3 spans 17 residues. The DNA of the CDR3 is TGCGCCAGCAGCACCGAACCGGGGACAGTAACACAAGAGACCCAGTACTTC. It translates to CASSTEPGTVTQETQYF.

The chain couples TRBV10-3 to TRBJ2-2, with a tentative D call TRBD1 (6 bases). The ends were cut back, 7 bases at V and 0 bases at J, with 12 bases in the middle. CDR3 length: 15 residues. Germline V gene sequence: CDR1 ENHRY, CDR2 SYGVKD. Here the CDR3 reads CAITRDTPNTGELFF. The CDR3 coding sequence is TGTGCCATCACGAGGGACACCCCGAACACCGGGGAGCTGTTTTTT.

The chain recombines TRBV18 with TRBJ1-2; 9 positions agree with TRBD1. Germline trimming cut 3 bases from V and 5 bases from J; bases unmatched to any gene: 7. The CDR3 sequence is 15 residues long. Germline V CDR1 and CDR2: KGHSH, LQKENI. The CDR3 loop is CASSPLTGTGYGYTF. The CDR3 region has the DNA TGTGCCAGCTCACCCTTAACCGGGACAGGGTATGGCTACACCTTC.

Points on this clone: The same CDR3 also results from other DNA sequences found in this sample. The gene calls are TRBV3-1 (or the pseudogene TRBV3-2) and TRBJ2-7; tentative D call: TRBD2 (6 bases). Germline CDR1 and CDR2: LGHDT and YNNKEL (reference sequence). CDR3 length: 12 amino acids. V dropped 2 bases and J dropped 6 bases, with 8 bases sitting between them. CDR3 sequence: CASSQLGGEQYF. The CDR3 bases are TGTGCCAGCAGCCAACTGGGAGGCGAGCAGTACTTC.

This clone is a singleton in its sample. The chain uses TRBV5-1 and TRBJ2-1, with 10 bases that match TRBD1. Germline assignment: CDR1 SGHRS and CDR2 YFSETQ. The CDR3 is 16 amino acids. After removal of 2 bases from V and 9 bases from J, the junction contained 11 bases not matched to a gene. The CDR3 DNA reads as TGCGCCAGCAGCTTTACCGGGACAGGGGAGTCTTCTGAGCAGTTCTTC. Amino acids: CASSFTGTGESSEQFF. The complete variable domain, with remaining parts taken from reference TRBV5-1 and TRBJ2-1, reads KAGVTQTPRYLIKTRGQQVTLSCSPISGHRSVSWYQQTPGQGLQFLFEYFSETQRNKGNFPGRFSGRQFSNSRSEMNVSTLELGDSALYLCASSFTGTGESSEQFFGPGTRLTVL.

The chain uses TRBV19 and TRBJ1-3; D is ambiguous. This CDR3 comprises 15 residues. Germline V lookup: CDR1 LNHDA, CDR2 SQIVND (reference sequence). V was pared by 4 bases and J by 0 bases, with 10 bases between. The CDR3 sequence: CASSTQRSSGNTIYF. CDR3 DNA: TGTGCCAGTAGTACCCAAAGGAGCTCTGGAAACACCATATATTTT.

The chain uses TRBV6-5 and TRBJ2-7; 9 positions agree with TRBD1. The germline V gene has CDR1 MNHEY and CDR2 SVGAGI. V lost 2 bases and J lost 4; bases outside the gene matches: 3. The CDR3 contains 14 residues. DNA of the CDR3: TGTGCCAGCAGTTACACACAGGGGGCATACGAGCAGTACTTC. As protein: CASSYTQGAYEQYF.

This rearrangement joins TRBV9 to TRBJ2-7; 9 nucleotides line up with TRBD1. V dropped 0 bases and J dropped 5; count of bases not matched to a gene: 6. Per the germline V gene, CDR1 is SGDLS and CDR2 is YYNGEE. This CDR3 region has 15 residues. The CDR3 sequence: CASSVGTGGPHEQYF. In nucleotides, the CDR3 is TGTGCCAGCAGCGTAGGTACAGGGGGCCCCCACGAGCAGTACTTC.

The rearrangement uses TRBV29-1 and TRBJ1-1, with D tentatively TRBD1 (5 bases). This CDR3 comprises 12 residues. Germline V gene lookup returns CDR1 SQVTM and CDR2 ANQGSEA. Between the trimmed V and J ends, which lost 4 bases and 5 bases, there was a span of 11 bases. CDR3 coding DNA: TGCAGCGTTGGGGGGGTATTGACTGAAGCTTTCTTT. Its protein is CSVGGVLTEAFF.

The CDR3 sequence is CASRRQETYGYTF. The CDR3 DNA sequence: TGTGCCAGCAGACGACAGGAGACCTATGGCTACACCTTC. The gene calls are TRBV12-3 or TRBV12-4 and TRBJ1-2; tentatively, D is TRBD1 (6 bases). This CDR3 has 13 residues. Trimming cost V 6 bases and J 4 bases, with 12 bases left between them.

The chain carries TRBV15 and TRBJ2-7; D is possibly TRBD1 (8 bases). Germline CDR1 is LNHNV and CDR2 is YYDKDF (reference sequence). The germline V and J ends were trimmed by 2 bases and 4 bases, with 15 bases remaining between them. There are 15 residues in the CDR3. The DNA for the CDR3 is TGTGCCACCAGCAGATTACAGGGGGGGAGGTACGAGCAGTACTTC. It encodes CATSRLQGGRYEQYF.